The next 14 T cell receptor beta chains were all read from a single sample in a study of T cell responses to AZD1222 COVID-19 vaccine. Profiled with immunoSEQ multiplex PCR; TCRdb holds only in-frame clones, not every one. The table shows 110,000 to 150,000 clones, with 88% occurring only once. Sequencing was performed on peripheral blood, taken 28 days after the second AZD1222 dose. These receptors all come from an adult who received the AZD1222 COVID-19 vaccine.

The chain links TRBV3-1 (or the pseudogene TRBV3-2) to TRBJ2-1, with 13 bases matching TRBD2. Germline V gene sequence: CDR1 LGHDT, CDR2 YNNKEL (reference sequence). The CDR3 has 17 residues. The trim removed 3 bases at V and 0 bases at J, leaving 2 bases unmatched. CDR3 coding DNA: TGTGCCAGCAGCCATACTAGCGGGGGGGCCTCCTACAATGAGCAGTTCTTC. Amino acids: CASSHTSGGASYNEQFF.

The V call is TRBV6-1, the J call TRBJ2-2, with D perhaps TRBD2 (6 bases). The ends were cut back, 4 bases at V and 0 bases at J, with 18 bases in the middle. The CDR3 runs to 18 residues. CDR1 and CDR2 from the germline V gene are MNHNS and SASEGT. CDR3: CASSARRRESANTGELFF. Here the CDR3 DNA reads TGTGCCAGCAGTGCGAGGAGGCGGGAAAGCGCGAACACCGGGGAGCTGTTTTTT.

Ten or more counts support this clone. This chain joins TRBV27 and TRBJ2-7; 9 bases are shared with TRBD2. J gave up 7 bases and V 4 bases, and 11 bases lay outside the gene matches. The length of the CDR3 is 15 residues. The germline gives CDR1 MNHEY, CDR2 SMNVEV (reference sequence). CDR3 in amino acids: CASSSEAGGPGEQYF. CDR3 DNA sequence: TGTGCCAGCAGTTCGGAGGCGGGAGGGCCTGGGGAGCAGTACTTC.

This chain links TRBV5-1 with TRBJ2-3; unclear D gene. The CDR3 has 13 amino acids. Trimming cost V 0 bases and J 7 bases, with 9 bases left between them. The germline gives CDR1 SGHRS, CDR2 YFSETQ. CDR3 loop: CASSLGSSNTQYF. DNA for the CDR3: TGCGCCAGCAGCTTGGGCAGCTCTAATACGCAGTATTTT.

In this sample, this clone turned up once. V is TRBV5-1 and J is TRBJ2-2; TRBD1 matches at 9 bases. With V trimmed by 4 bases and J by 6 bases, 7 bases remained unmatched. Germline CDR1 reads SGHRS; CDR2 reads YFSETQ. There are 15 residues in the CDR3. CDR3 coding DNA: TGCGCCAGCAGCCTAGCACAGGGGGCGGCCGGGGAGCTGTTTTTT. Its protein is CASSLAQGAAGELFF.

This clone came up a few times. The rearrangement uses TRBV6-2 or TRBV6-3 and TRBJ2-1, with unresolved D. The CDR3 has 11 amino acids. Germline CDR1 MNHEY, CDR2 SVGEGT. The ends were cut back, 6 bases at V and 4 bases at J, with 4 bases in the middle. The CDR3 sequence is CASSIYNEQFF. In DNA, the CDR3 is TGTGCCAGCAGCATTTACAATGAGCAGTTCTTC.

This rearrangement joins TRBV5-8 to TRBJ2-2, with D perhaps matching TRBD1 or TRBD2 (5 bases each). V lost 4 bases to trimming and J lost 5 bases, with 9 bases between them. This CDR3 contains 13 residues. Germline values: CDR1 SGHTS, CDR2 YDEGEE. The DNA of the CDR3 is TGTGCCAGCAGCCCTTGGGGGACCGGGGAGCTGTTTTTT. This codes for CASSPWGTGELFF.

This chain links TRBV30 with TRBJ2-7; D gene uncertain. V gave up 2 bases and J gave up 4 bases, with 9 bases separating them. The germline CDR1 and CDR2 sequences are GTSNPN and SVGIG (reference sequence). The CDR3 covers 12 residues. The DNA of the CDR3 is TGTGCCTGGAGTAGAGGAGCTTACGAGCAGTACTTC. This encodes CAWSRGAYEQYF.

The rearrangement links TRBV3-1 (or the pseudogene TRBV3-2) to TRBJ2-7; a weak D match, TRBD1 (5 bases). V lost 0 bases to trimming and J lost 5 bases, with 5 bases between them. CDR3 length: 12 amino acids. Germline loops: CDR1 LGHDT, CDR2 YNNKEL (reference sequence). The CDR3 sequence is CASSQDRDEQYF. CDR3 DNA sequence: TGTGCCAGCAGCCAAGACAGGGACGAGCAGTACTTC.

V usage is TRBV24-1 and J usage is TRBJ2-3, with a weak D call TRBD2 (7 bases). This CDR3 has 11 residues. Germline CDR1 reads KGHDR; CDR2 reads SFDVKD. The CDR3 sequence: CTPGGRDKLYF. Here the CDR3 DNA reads TGTACCCCCGGGGGGCGGGATAAATTGTATTTT.

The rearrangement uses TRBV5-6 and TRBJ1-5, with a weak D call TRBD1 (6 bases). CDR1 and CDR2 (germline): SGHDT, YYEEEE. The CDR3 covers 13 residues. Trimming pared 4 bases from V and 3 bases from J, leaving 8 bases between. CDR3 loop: CASSAGDNQPQHF. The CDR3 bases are TGTGCCAGCAGCGCAGGGGACAATCAGCCCCAGCATTTT. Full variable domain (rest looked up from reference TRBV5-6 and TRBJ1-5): DAGVTQSPTHLIKTRGQQVTLRCSPKSGHDTVSWYQQALGQGPQFIFQYYEEEERQRGNFPDRFSGHQFPNYSSELNVNALLLGDSALYLCASSAGDNQPQHFGDGTRLSIL.

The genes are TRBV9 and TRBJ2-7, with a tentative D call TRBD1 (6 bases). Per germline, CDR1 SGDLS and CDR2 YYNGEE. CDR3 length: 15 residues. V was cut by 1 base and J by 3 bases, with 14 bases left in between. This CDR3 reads CASSVRVGGGYEQYF. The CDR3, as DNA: TGTGCCAGCAGCGTAAGGGTTGGGGGCGGCTACGAGCAGTACTTC.

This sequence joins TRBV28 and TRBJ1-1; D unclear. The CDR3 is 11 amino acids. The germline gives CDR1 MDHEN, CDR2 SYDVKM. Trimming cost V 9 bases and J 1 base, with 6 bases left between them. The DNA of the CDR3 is TGTGCCAGTCGGGAGAACACTGAAGCTTTCTTT. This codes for CASRENTEAFF.

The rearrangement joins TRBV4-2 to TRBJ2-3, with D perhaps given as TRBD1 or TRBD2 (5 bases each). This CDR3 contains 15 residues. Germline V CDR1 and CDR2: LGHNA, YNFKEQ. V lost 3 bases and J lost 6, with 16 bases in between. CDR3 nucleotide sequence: TGTGCCAGCAGCCATGCCCCGGGGCGTGACGATACGCAGTATTTT. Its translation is CASSHAPGRDDTQYF.